The next 21 T cell receptor beta chains were all read from a single sample in a study of radiation and T cells in renal cell carcinoma. The treatment here: treatment-naive control, cytoreductive nephrectomy. Method: immunoSEQ multiplex PCR; TCRdb's copy keeps in-frame clones and lacks some. The sample records roughly 3,900 clones, approximately 80% being singletons. Here the sequenced sample was tumor tissue, taken from a patient whose treatment was nephrectomy without radiotherapy. All receptors come from a man aged 50 or older with renal cell carcinoma.

The V call is TRBV11-2, the J call TRBJ2-1; the D is unclear. There are 15 residues in the CDR3. CDR1 SGHAT and CDR2 FQNNGV come from the germline V gene. The V end was cut by 0 bases, the J end by 0 bases, with 6 bases between. In DNA form, the CDR3 reads TGTGCCAGCAGCTTAGAGACAAGCTCCTACAATGAGCAGTTCTTC. It translates to CASSLETSSYNEQFF.

The rearrangement joins TRBV5-1 to TRBJ2-5, with TRBD2 matching over 10 bases. J gave up 4 bases and V 5 bases, and 5 bases lay outside the gene matches. The CDR3 has 14 residues. Looked up from germline, CDR1 is SGHRS and CDR2 is YFSETQ. This chain's CDR3 is CASRVRLAGETQYF. The CDR3 nucleotides read TGCGCCAGCAGAGTCAGACTAGCGGGAGAGACCCAGTACTTC.

This clone was counted between two and nine times. J is TRBJ1-1 and V is TRBV5-1, with 9 bases lining up with TRBD1. V lost 5 bases to trimming and J lost 7 bases; unmatched junction nucleotides: 9. Germline values: CDR1 SGHRS, CDR2 YFSETQ. The CDR3 runs 14 residues. The CDR3 sequence is CASSQDRGGLEAFF. The CDR3 DNA follows: TGCGCCAGCAGTCAGGACAGGGGAGGTCTTGAAGCTTTCTTT. Full variable domain (rest looked up from reference TRBV5-1 and TRBJ1-1): KAGVTQTPRYLIKTRGQQVTLSCSPISGHRSVSWYQQTPGQGLQFLFEYFSETQRNKGNFPGRFSGRQFSNSRSEMNVSTLELGDSALYLCASSQDRGGLEAFFGQGTRLTVV.

A few counts support this clone. The CDR3 coding sequence is TGCAGCGTGGACAGGGGTGGCACAGATACGCAGTATTTT. It translates to CSVDRGGTDTQYF. This chain joins TRBV29-1 and TRBJ2-3; 9 nucleotides align to TRBD1. V gave up 6 bases and J gave up 1 base; unmatched junction bases: 2. The CDR3 is 13 amino acids. Germline V gene sequence: CDR1 SQVTM, CDR2 ANQGSEA.

This clone is large. The chain employs TRBV27 and TRBJ2-7; D is tentatively TRBD1 or TRBD2 (5 bases each). Trimming removed 3 bases from V and 6 bases from J, with 18 bases in between. Germline V lookup: CDR1 MNHEY, CDR2 SMNVEV (reference sequence). The CDR3 is 15 residues long. CDR3 DNA: TGTGCCAGCAGTTTGGTGGCACCTGGGGCGGGCGAGCAGTACTTC. Protein product: CASSLVAPGAGEQYF.

The chain joins TRBV4-3 to TRBJ2-7, with D possibly matching TRBD2 (6 bases). The CDR3 is 19 residues long. Germline assignment: CDR1 LGHNA and CDR2 YSLEER. V was cut by 0 bases and J by 5 bases, with 26 bases left in between. The CDR3 here is CASSQETSGSISIGHEQYF. For the CDR3, the DNA is TGCGCCAGCAGCCAAGAGACTTCCGGGAGCATCTCCATTGGGCACGAGCAGTACTTC.

This clone is large (0.1 to 1%). The V gene is TRBV25-1, the J gene TRBJ2-7; 8 nucleotides align to TRBD2. The CDR3 runs 15 residues. The V and J ends lost 8 bases and 2 bases, in that order; junction bases with no gene match: 11. Germline CDR1 and CDR2: MGHDK and SYGVNS. The CDR3 here is CASAEPGLGAYEQYF. CDR3 DNA: TGTGCCAGCGCCGAGCCGGGACTAGGGGCCTACGAGCAGTACTTC.

In its sample, this clone was seen a few times. The V gene is TRBV6-1, the J gene TRBJ1-5, with TRBD1 matching 7 bases. Germline values: CDR1 MNHNS, CDR2 SASEGT. Losses at the gene ends were 6 bases for V and 6 bases for J; bases not matched to a gene: 11. The CDR3 loop spans 15 amino acids. The CDR3 region has the DNA TGTGCCAGCAGCGTTCAGGGGGAAAATGGTCAGCCCCAGCATTTT. This codes for CASSVQGENGQPQHF.

This clone turned up a few times. J is TRBJ1-1 and V is TRBV25-1; TRBD1 matches at 7 bases. The CDR3 spans 14 residues. V shed 5 bases, J shed 3 bases, and the junction held 6 bases outside the gene matches. Germline V gives CDR1 MGHDK, CDR2 SYGVNS. The CDR3, as DNA: TGTGCCAGCAGTAAGACAGGGTATTACACTGAAGCTTTCTTT. The encoded protein is CASSKTGYYTEAFF.

The rearrangement uses TRBV11-2 and TRBJ2-1; 9 positions agree with TRBD2. The junction had 15 bases not matched to a gene; V was cut back by 6 bases and J by 3 bases. There are 18 residues in the CDR3. The V gene's germline CDR1 is SGHAT and CDR2 FQNNGV. CDR3 nucleotide sequence: TGTGCCAGCAGTTCAAGGGCGGGACTAGCAGGGTACTACAATGAGCAGTTCTTC. It translates to CASSSRAGLAGYYNEQFF.

This chain joins TRBV11-3 and TRBJ2-1; 10 bases are a match to TRBD2. The ends lost 4 bases at V and 6 bases at J; junction bases unmatched: 9. CDR1 SGHNT and CDR2 YENEEA come from the germline V gene. This CDR3 is built from 16 residues. CDR3 protein: CASSYGASGGGNEQFF. In nucleotides, the CDR3 is TGTGCCAGCAGCTATGGGGCTAGCGGGGGAGGCAATGAGCAGTTCTTC.

The V gene is TRBV21-1, the J gene TRBJ1-5. TRBV21-1 constitutes a pseudogene. The CDR3 contains 12 residues. Here the CDR3 DNA reads TGTGCAGGAGGGAGAGACAATCAGCCCCAGCATTTT. This sequence encodes CAGGRDNQPQHF.

The V call is TRBV10-2, the J call TRBJ2-1; 7 bases align to TRBD2. After removal of 4 bases from V and 5 bases from J, the junction contained 8 bases not matched to a gene. From germline, CDR1 is WSHSY and CDR2 SAAADI. The CDR3 runs 15 residues. CDR3 nucleotides: TGCGCCAGCAGTGTTAGCGGGTTCCCCCACAATGAGCAGTTCTTC. It encodes CASSVSGFPHNEQFF.

Only a few counts were recorded for this clone. This chain links TRBV5-4 with TRBJ2-2; the D is unclear. V was clipped by 4 bases and J by 7 bases, with 8 bases between them. The CDR3 loop spans 12 amino acids. The germline CDR1 and CDR2 sequences are SGHNT and YYREEE (reference sequence). The DNA of the CDR3 is TGTGCCAGCAGCCTAGGCGACGGGGAGCTGTTTTTT. Protein product: CASSLGDGELFF.

This chain uses TRBV28 with TRBJ2-6; TRBD2 might be the D (5 bases). Trimming left V 5 bases short and J 4 bases short, with 12 bases between. The CDR3 contains 15 residues. Per germline, CDR1 MDHEN and CDR2 SYDVKM. The CDR3 nucleotides read TGTGCCAGCAGTGCTAGCTCTGGAGGGGCCAACGTCCTGACTTTC. This codes for CASSASSGGANVLTF.

The chain has TRBV28 and TRBJ2-3, with 14 bases identical to TRBD2. The CDR3 runs 20 residues. The J segment lost 4 bases and the V segment lost 4 bases, leaving 16 bases of the junction unmatched. CDR1 and CDR2 from the germline V gene are MDHEN and SYDVKM. CDR3 in amino acids: CASSSLYVSGLAGDPDTQYF. Written as DNA, the CDR3 is TGTGCCAGCAGTTCGCTATACGTTTCGGGACTAGCGGGAGATCCAGATACGCAGTATTTT.

This chain uses TRBV29-1 with TRBJ2-3; 8 bases match TRBD2. CDR3 length: 13 amino acids. V shed 6 bases and J 3 bases; nucleotides not matched to a gene: 5. The germline V gene has CDR1 SQVTM and CDR2 ANQGSEA. The CDR3 sequence is CSVARGGTDTQYF. CDR3 bases: TGCAGCGTGGCTCGGGGGGGGACAGATACGCAGTATTTT.

The chain combines TRBV30 with TRBJ1-1; no reliable D call. V lost 2 bases to trimming and J lost 2 bases, with 6 bases between them. CDR1 is GTSNPN, CDR2 SVGIG, per germline (reference sequence). CDR3 size: 12 residues. The CDR3 DNA reads as TGTGCCTGGAGTCCCTTCAACACTGAAGCTTTCTTT. Translated, it gives CAWSPFNTEAFF. The full variable domain, completed using reference TRBV30 and TRBJ1-1, is SQTIHQWPATLVQPVGSPLSLECTVEGTSNPNLYWYRQAAGRGLQLLFYSVGIGQISSEVPQNLSASRPQDRQFILSSKKLLLSDSGFYLCAWSPFNTEAFFGQGTRLTVV.

CDR3 amino acids: CSDRLAGIEQFF. Written as DNA, the CDR3 is TGCAGCGATCGACTAGCGGGAATTGAGCAGTTCTTC. The rearrangement uses TRBV29-1 and TRBJ2-1, with 11 bases that match TRBD2. The germline CDR1 and CDR2 sequences are SQVTM and ANQGSEA. The CDR3 covers 12 residues. Trimming cost V 7 bases and J 9 bases; bases outside gene matches: 5.

V gene TRBV28 combines with J gene TRBJ1-5; no definite D call. V lost 6 bases to trimming and J lost 0 bases, with 9 bases between them. Germline-derived CDR1 and CDR2 are MDHEN and SYDVKM. The CDR3 is 14 amino acids. The CDR3 loop reads CASRGLRSNQPQHF. DNA of the CDR3: TGTGCCAGCAGAGGACTACGTAGCAATCAGCCCCAGCATTTT.

This clone was found once. The same CDR3 can be traced to other DNA sequences in this sample. Written as DNA, the CDR3 is TGTGCCAGCAGCTCCCCGGGACCTTACACTGAAGCTTTCTTT. Its protein product is CASSSPGPYTEAFF. The chain has TRBV4-2 and TRBJ1-1; weak D call: TRBD1 (5 bases). V was trimmed by 5 bases and J by 3 bases, leaving 13 bases between them. Germline loops: CDR1 LGHNA, CDR2 YNFKEQ. The CDR3 covers 14 residues.